A single sample gave rise to the 17 T cell receptor beta chains below, sequenced in a study of cytomegalovirus exposure and HLA in healthy donors. Profiled with immunoSEQ multiplex PCR; TCRdb holds only in-frame clones, not every one. The table shows over 200,000 clones, with 90% occurring only once. Sequenced material: PBMCs. The receptors stem from a woman aged 25 to 39 in good health and CMV-seronegative.

The CDR3 here is CASSLGAGGTPDTQYF. The CDR3 DNA follows: TGTGCCAGCAGCTTGGGAGCGGGAGGGACTCCAGATACGCAGTATTTT. The chain couples TRBV5-6 to TRBJ2-3, with 10 bases aligning to TRBD2. The junction had 5 bases not matched to a gene; V was cut back by 0 bases and J by 4 bases. This CDR3 has 16 amino acids. Per the germline V gene, CDR1 is SGHDT and CDR2 is YYEEEE.

This chain uses TRBV7-8 with TRBJ1-1, with unresolved D. This CDR3 region has 13 residues. The V end lost 4 bases, the J end lost 9 bases, and 15 bases lay between the germline ends. The germline CDR1 and CDR2 sequences are SGHVS and FQNEAQ. Written as DNA, the CDR3 is TGTGCCAGCAGCTCAAAGTCCTCATCGAAAGCTTTCTTT. This gives the protein CASSSKSSSKAFF.

V and J are TRBV28 and TRBJ2-2; D uncertain. V lost 1 base, J lost 3 bases, and 6 bases lay in between. The germline V gene has CDR1 MDHEN and CDR2 SYDVKM. CDR3 length equals 14 residues. This CDR3 reads CASSLYGYTGELFF. In nucleotides, the CDR3 is TGTGCCAGCAGTTTATACGGATACACCGGGGAGCTGTTTTTT.

The CDR3 loop is CASSESVGTNQPQHF. The CDR3 DNA reads as TGTGCCAGCAGTGAATCTGTAGGGACCAATCAGCCCCAGCATTTT. The rearrangement uses TRBV6-1 and TRBJ1-5; weak D call: TRBD1 (5 bases). Germline loops: CDR1 MNHNS, CDR2 SASEGT. Trimming shortened V by 2 bases and J by 3 bases, and 11 bases separated the two germline ends. The CDR3 loop spans 15 amino acids.

The gene calls are TRBV6-1 and TRBJ1-1; unclear D gene. V gave up 4 bases and J gave up 1 base, with 13 bases separating them. This CDR3 region has 15 residues. Germline V gene lookup returns CDR1 MNHNS and CDR2 SASEGT. CDR3 sequence: CASSVRGSPNTEAFF. The CDR3, as DNA: TGTGCCAGCAGTGTACGGGGATCCCCGAACACTGAAGCTTTCTTT.

The genes are TRBV28 and TRBJ2-4; no firm D call. Germline CDR1 MDHEN, CDR2 SYDVKM. The V end was cut by 6 bases, the J end by 9 bases, with 12 bases between. CDR3 length: 12 amino acids. CDR3 sequence reads: CASSGRTPIQYF. CDR3 DNA: TGTGCCAGCAGCGGGCGAACCCCCATTCAGTACTTC. The full variable domain, rest sourced from reference TRBV28 and TRBJ2-4, is DVKVTQSSRYLVKRTGEKVFLECVQDMDHENMFWYRQDPGLGLRLIYFSYDVKMKEKGDIPEGYSVSREKKERFSLILESASTNQTSMYLCASSGRTPIQYFGAGTRLSVL.

The V and J genes are TRBV10-1 and TRBJ2-7; 7 nucleotides line up with TRBD1. CDR1 and CDR2 from the germline V gene are WNHNN and SYGVQD (reference sequence). This CDR3 region has 13 residues. The V segment lost 6 bases and the J segment 5 bases; nucleotides outside the gene matches: 7. In DNA form, the CDR3 reads TGCGCCAGCAGAGCCCAGACAGGGCACGAGCAGTACTTC. Its translation: CASRAQTGHEQYF.

The rearrangement joins TRBV11-2 to TRBJ2-2; 9 nucleotides align to TRBD2. The CDR3 is 17 residues long. Germline values: CDR1 SGHAT, CDR2 FQNNGV. The junction had 10 bases not matched to a gene; V was cut back by 1 base and J by 7 bases. CDR3 loop: CASSLAPAGGIIGELFF. The DNA for the CDR3 is TGTGCCAGCAGCTTAGCCCCAGCGGGAGGAATAATCGGGGAGCTGTTTTTT.

V is TRBV7-9 and J is TRBJ2-5; 10 bases map to TRBD2. Germline values: CDR1 SEHNR, CDR2 FQNEAQ (reference sequence). This CDR3 region has 15 residues. The V and J ends lost 2 bases and 5 bases, in that order; junction bases with no gene match: 5. CDR3 residues: CASSLRLAGVETQYF. The CDR3 nucleotides read TGTGCCAGCAGCTTAAGGCTAGCGGGAGTGGAGACCCAGTACTTC.

This chain connects TRBV5-1 to TRBJ2-7; 7 nucleotides agree with TRBD1. V shed 0 bases, J shed 1 base, and the junction held 7 bases outside the gene matches. The CDR3 length is 16 residues. The V gene's germline CDR1 is SGHRS and CDR2 YFSETQ. CDR3 nucleotides: TGCGCCAGCAGCTTGGATACCGGGACAGTGTCCTACGAGCAGTACTTC. Protein: CASSLDTGTVSYEQYF.

This chain uses TRBV28 with TRBJ2-2; 10 bases agree with TRBD2. This CDR3 has 17 residues. Per germline, CDR1 MDHEN and CDR2 SYDVKM. Unmatched junction bases numbered 6, after V lost 1 base and J lost 4 bases. CDR3 coding DNA: TGTGCCAGCAGTTTATTTACTAGCGGGATATTCACCGGGGAGCTGTTTTTT. It specifies CASSLFTSGIFTGELFF.

The chain uses TRBV29-1 and TRBJ2-5; 7 bases are a match to TRBD1. The CDR3 extends over 14 amino acids. Germline-derived CDR1 and CDR2 are SQVTM and ANQGSEA. V was pared by 7 bases and J by 7 bases, with 15 bases of the junction left unmatched. This chain's CDR3 is CSAIRDQGDGTQYF. As DNA, the CDR3 is TGCAGCGCTATCCGGGACCAGGGGGACGGGACCCAGTACTTC.

The CDR3 DNA sequence: TGTGCCAGCTCACCCTACAGGAGGCAGGACTACGAGCAGTACTTC. Its translation is CASSPYRRQDYEQYF. V and J are TRBV18 and TRBJ2-7, with D perhaps assigned TRBD1 or TRBD2 (5 bases each). Germline CDR1 KGHSH, CDR2 LQKENI. This CDR3 spans 15 amino acids. Trimming left V 3 bases short and J 3 bases short, with 15 bases between.

The chain has TRBV4-2 and TRBJ2-1; D is possibly TRBD1 (5 bases). The CDR3 has 15 residues. Germline CDR1 and CDR2: LGHNA and YNFKEQ. Between the trimmed V and J ends, which lost 4 bases and 5 bases, there was a span of 15 bases. CDR3 coding DNA: TGTGCCAGCAGCCCTATACAGGCACCTAACAATGAGCAGTTCTTC. Translation: CASSPIQAPNNEQFF.

The chain recombines TRBV7-9 with TRBJ2-1, with 8 bases fitting TRBD2. This CDR3 region has 13 residues. Per germline, CDR1 SEHNR and CDR2 FQNEAQ (reference sequence). The J segment lost 12 bases and the V segment lost 4 bases, leaving 8 bases of the junction unmatched. CDR3 in DNA: TGTGCCAGCAGCTCCGCTAGCGGGTCCCCGCAGTTCTTC. Protein product: CASSSASGSPQFF.

This chain connects TRBV9 to TRBJ2-5, with 8 bases identical to TRBD1. This CDR3 spans 17 amino acids. The ends lost 4 bases at V and 7 bases at J; junction bases unmatched: 18. Germline CDR1 is SGDLS and CDR2 is YYNGEE. CDR3 sequence: CASSPAQGADPPPTQYF. The CDR3 coding sequence is TGTGCCAGCAGCCCTGCCCAGGGGGCGGATCCCCCCCCGACCCAGTACTTC.

The chain links TRBV9 to TRBJ2-2, with 13 bases matching TRBD2. Looked up from germline, CDR1 is SGDLS and CDR2 is YYNGEE. Trimming took 4 bases from V and 4 from J; bases not matched to a gene: 10. The CDR3 runs 18 residues. In DNA, the CDR3 is TGTGCCAGCAGCTCGCGGACTAGCGGGAGAACTGTCACCGGGGAGCTGTTTTTT. Protein sequence: CASSSRTSGRTVTGELFF.